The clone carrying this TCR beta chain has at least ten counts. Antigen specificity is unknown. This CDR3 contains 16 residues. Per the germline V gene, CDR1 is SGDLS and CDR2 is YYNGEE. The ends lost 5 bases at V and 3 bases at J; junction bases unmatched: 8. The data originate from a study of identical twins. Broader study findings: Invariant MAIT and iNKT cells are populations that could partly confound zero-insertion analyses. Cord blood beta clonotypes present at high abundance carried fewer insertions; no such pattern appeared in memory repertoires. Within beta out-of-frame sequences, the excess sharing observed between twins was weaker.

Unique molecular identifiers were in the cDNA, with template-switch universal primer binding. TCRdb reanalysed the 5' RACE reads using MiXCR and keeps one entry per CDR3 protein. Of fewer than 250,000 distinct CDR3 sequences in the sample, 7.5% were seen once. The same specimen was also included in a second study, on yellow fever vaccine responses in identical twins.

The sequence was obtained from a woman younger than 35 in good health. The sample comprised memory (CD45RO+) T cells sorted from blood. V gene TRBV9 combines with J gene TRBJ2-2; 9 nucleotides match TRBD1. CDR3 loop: CASRAGTGRDTGELFF. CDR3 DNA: TGTGCCAGCAGAGCCGGGACAGGGAGGGACACCGGGGAGCTGTTTTTT.